This TCR beta chain was obtained from a study of beta chain features in type 1 diabetes. Expressed TCRB transcripts were sequenced because the isolated RNA had all been reverse transcribed beforehand. Method: immunoSEQ multiplex PCR; TCRdb's copy keeps in-frame clones and lacks some. Here the sample spans 150,000 or so clones, more than 9.5% being singletons. Germline V lookup: CDR1 GTSNPN, CDR2 SVGIG (reference sequence). Deletions cut 0 bases from V and 0 bases from J, with 6 bases between. The CDR3 consists of 14 residues. The chain combines TRBV30 with TRBJ1-5, with D unresolved. The sample comprised central memory CD4+ T cells from blood. The sequence derives from a man aged 18-30 years in good health. CDR3 loop: CAWSVSASNQPQHF. CDR3 in DNA: TGTGCCTGGAGTGTCTCGGCTAGCAATCAGCCCCAGCATTTT.